Shown below are 2 T cell receptor beta chains from a single sample sequenced in a study of cytomegalovirus exposure and HLA in healthy donors. Primers: 60 Vbeta forward and 13 Jbeta reverse. Only in-frame clones appear in the TCRdb table, and some are missing; sequencing was by immunoSEQ multiplex PCR. The repertoire consists of some 150,000 clones, with more than 70% occurring once and the leading ten covering under 1.5%. The sample comprised PBMCs. The source of these receptors is a man aged 60 to 75 in good health and CMV-seronegative.

This chain joins TRBV5-6 and TRBJ1-1; tentative D call: TRBD1 (5 bases). The germline V gene has CDR1 SGHDT and CDR2 YYEEEE. With 3 bases removed from V and 0 bases from J, the gap between germline ends came to 12 bases. The CDR3 is 15 residues long. CDR3 coding DNA: TGTGCCAGCAGCTATGACAGCCTCATGAACACTGAAGCTTTCTTT. Translated, it gives CASSYDSLMNTEAFF. Drawing the rest from reference TRBV5-6 and TRBJ1-1, the complete variable domain is DAGVTQSPTHLIKTRGQQVTLRCSPKSGHDTVSWYQQALGQGPQFIFQYYEEEERQRGNFPDRFSGHQFPNYSSELNVNALLLGDSALYLCASSYDSLMNTEAFFGQGTRLTVV.

There are a few counts of this clone. The V gene is TRBV19, the J gene TRBJ1-5, with D possibly matching TRBD1 (5 bases). V dropped 5 bases and J dropped 2 bases, with 16 bases sitting between them. The CDR3 consists of 16 residues. CDR1 is LNHDA, CDR2 SQIVND, per germline (reference sequence). The CDR3 region is CASSLQRQRGNQPQHF. Written as DNA, the CDR3 is TGTGCCAGTAGTCTGCAACGACAGAGAGGCAATCAGCCCCAGCATTTT.